In its sample, the clone carrying this T cell receptor (beta chain) was seen a few times. Germline values: CDR1 SEHNR, CDR2 FQNEAQ (reference sequence). The V end lost 5 bases, the J end lost 0 bases, and 17 bases lay between the germline ends. This CDR3 comprises 16 residues. This sample is part of a study of control samples from healthy donors and cancer patients. Some clones are missing from TCRdb's copy, which holds only in-frame ones; the method was immunoSEQ multiplex PCR. The top ten clones hold around 1.2% of a sample with under 70,000 clones, less than 95% of them seen once. The clonotype originates from a woman aged 45-65 years with colorectal cancer. The sequenced material came from PBMCs. V is TRBV7-9 and J is TRBJ2-7; D possibly corresponds to TRBD1 (6 bases). In nucleotides, the CDR3 is TGTGCCAGCAGCCTAATTGGGACAAAAAGCTCCTACGAGCAGTACTTC. Its translation is CASSLIGTKSSYEQYF. The whole variable domain, filled in from reference TRBV7-9 and TRBJ2-7, reads DTGVSQNPRHKITKRGQNVTFRCDPISEHNRLYWYRQTLGQGPEFLTYFQNEAQLEKSRLLSDRFSAERPKGSFSTLEIQRTEQGDSAMYLCASSLIGTKSSYEQYFGPGTRLTVT.